This record concerns one T cell receptor (beta chain) sequence. V shed 5 bases and J 7 bases; nucleotides not matched to a gene: 7. The CDR3 consists of 14 residues. The sample comes from a study of T cell repertoires in cytomegalovirus infection. For the study at large: Indications of both CMV infection and matching HLA type were provided by public TCR beta signatures.

One entry per CDR3 protein, called by TCRdb with MiXCR from the reads. The repertoire consists of about 450,000 distinct CDR3 sequences, with approximately 30% occurring once and the leading ten covering roughly an eighth. Material: PBMCs. The chain combines TRBV12-3 or TRBV12-4 with TRBJ1-5, with 8 positions matching TRBD1. The TCR comes from a human donor in good health (CMV status not recorded). Some clones in this sample may be carry-over from other donors' samples. CDR3 bases: TGTGCCAGCAGTACCCGACAGGGGAGGCAGCCCCAGCATTTT. It translates to CASSTRQGRQPQHF.